This TCR beta chain was observed in a study of T cells in Graves' hyperthyroidism and ophthalmopathy. As for the study in general: Peripheral blood specimens were obtained at initial diagnosis, prior to any treatment.

Regions amplified from RNA transcripts were the TCR beta CDR3 regions. HTBI primers were employed in a first-round RT-PCR of the TCR CDR3. TCRdb independently ran MiXCR on the multiplex PCR reads; one entry per CDR3 protein. The sample has 300,000 to 450,000 distinct CDR3 sequences, approximately 18% seen once. V lost 10 bases to trimming and J lost 0 bases, with 15 bases between them. This CDR3 has 15 amino acids. Sequences were obtained from blood. The receptor was derived from a middle-aged woman with Graves' ophthalmopathy. The chain recombines TRBV12-3 or TRBV12-4 with TRBJ2-2; D unresolved. The CDR3 loop reads CATIHLDPNTGELFF. CDR3 coding DNA: TGTGCCACCATCCACTTAGATCCGAACACCGGGGAGCTGTTTTTT.